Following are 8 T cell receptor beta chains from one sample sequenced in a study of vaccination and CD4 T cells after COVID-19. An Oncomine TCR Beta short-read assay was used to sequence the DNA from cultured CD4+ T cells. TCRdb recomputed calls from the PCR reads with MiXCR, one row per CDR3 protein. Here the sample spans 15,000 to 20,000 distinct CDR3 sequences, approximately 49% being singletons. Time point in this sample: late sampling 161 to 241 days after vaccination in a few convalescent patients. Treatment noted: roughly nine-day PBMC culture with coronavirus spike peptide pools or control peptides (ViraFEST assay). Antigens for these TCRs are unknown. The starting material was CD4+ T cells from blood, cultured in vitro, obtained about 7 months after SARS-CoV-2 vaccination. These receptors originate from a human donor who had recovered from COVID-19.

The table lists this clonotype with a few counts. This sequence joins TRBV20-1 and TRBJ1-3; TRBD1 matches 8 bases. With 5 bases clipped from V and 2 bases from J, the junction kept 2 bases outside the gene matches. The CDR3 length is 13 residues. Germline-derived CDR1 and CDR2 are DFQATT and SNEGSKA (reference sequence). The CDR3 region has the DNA TGCAGTGCTGGACAGGGACCTGGAAACACCATATATTTT. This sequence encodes CSAGQGPGNTIYF.

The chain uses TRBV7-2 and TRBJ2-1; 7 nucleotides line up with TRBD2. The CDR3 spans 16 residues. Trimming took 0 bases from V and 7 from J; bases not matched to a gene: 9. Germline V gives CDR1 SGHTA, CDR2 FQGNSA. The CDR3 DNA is TGTGCCAGCAGCTTAGCGGGAGGAGTGGGGGGGAATGAGCAGTTCTTC. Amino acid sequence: CASSLAGGVGGNEQFF.

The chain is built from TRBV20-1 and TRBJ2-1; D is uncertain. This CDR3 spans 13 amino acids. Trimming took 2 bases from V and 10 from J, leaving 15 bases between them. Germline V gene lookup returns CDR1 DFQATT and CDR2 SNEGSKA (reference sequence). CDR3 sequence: CSARPNGLREQFF. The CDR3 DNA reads TGCAGTGCTAGACCCAATGGGCTCCGAGAGCAGTTCTTC.

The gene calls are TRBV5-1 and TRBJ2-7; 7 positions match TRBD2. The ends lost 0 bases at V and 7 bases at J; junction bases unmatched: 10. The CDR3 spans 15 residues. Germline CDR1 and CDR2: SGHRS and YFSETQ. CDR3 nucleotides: TGCGCCAGCAGCTTGGCAGCTAGCGGTGGGTGGGAGCAGTACTTC. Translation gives CASSLAASGGWEQYF. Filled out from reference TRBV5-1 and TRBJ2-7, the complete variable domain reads KAGVTQTPRYLIKTRGQQVTLSCSPISGHRSVSWYQQTPGQGLQFLFEYFSETQRNKGNFPGRFSGRQFSNSRSEMNVSTLELGDSALYLCASSLAASGGWEQYFGPGTRLTVT.

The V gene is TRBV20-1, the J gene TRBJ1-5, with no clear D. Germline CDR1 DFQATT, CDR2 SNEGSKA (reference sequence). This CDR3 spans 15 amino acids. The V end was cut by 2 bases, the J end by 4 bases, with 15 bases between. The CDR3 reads CSARSPQEPNQPQHF. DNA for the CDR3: TGCAGTGCTAGATCCCCGCAGGAACCAAATCAGCCCCAGCATTTT.

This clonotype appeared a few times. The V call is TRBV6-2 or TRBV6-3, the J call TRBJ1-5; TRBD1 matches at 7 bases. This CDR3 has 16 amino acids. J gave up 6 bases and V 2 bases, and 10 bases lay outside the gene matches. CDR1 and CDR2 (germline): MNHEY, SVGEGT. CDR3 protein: CASSYGRGRGAQPQHF. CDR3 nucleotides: TGTGCCAGCAGTTACGGTCGGGGCAGGGGGGCTCAGCCCCAGCATTTT.

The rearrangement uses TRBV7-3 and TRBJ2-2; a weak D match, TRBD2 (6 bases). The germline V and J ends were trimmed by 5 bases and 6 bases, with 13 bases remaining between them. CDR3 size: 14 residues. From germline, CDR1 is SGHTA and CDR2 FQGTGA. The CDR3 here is CASSESAGSGELFF. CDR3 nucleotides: TGTGCCAGCAGCGAATCGGCGGGATCCGGGGAGCTGTTTTTT.

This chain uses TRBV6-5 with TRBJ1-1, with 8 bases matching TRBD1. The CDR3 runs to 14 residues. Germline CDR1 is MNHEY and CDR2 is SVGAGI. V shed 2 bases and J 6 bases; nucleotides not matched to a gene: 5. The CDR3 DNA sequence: TGTGCCAGCAGTTACCCAGGGGGCTTCTCTGAAGCTTTCTTT. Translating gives CASSYPGGFSEAFF.